This TCR beta chain was retrieved from a study of cytotoxic CD8 clonotypes in ibrutinib-treated CLL. Remarks on this clone: Its antigen is unknown.

Genomic DNA for TCR beta libraries, around 2.1 micrograms, came from cryopreserved PBMCs. CDR1 and CDR2 (germline): GTSNPN, SVGIG (reference sequence). The CDR3 contains 14 residues. Deletions cut 1 base from V and 2 bases from J, with 10 bases between. Findings and limits, study-wide: Baseline levels of clonality went above those of age-matched healthy donors and moved with circulating CD8+ T-cell counts.

TCRdb's table, derived via immunoSEQ multiplex PCR, lists solely in-frame clones and lacks some. The data hold 250,000 or so clones, with under 75% observed a single time. Sequencing was performed on PBMCs, taken after 24 months of ibrutinib treatment. The chain is built from TRBV30 and TRBJ2-3; D is unresolved. This sequence originates from a human donor with chronic lymphocytic leukemia. CDR3 coding DNA: TGTGCCTGGAGTGGGGGATTAATCACAGATACGCAGTATTTT. Amino acids: CAWSGGLITDTQYF. The whole variable domain, filled in from reference TRBV30 and TRBJ2-3, reads SQTIHQWPATLVQPVGSPLSLECTVEGTSNPNLYWYRQAAGRGLQLLFYSVGIGQISSEVPQNLSASRPQDRQFILSSKKLLLSDSGFYLCAWSGGLITDTQYFGPGTRLTVL.